This T cell receptor (beta chain) was retrieved from a study of T-cell memory formation after mild COVID-19. General study points: Certain responding clones were present in pre-infection memory, suggesting participation of cross-reactive memory.

Employing constant-segment primers, 5'RACE generated TCR alpha and TCR beta cDNA libraries bearing sample barcodes and UMIs. TCRdb used MiXCR to reprocess the 5' RACE reads, holding one entry per CDR3 protein. Of around 90,000 distinct CDR3 sequences in the sample, about 13% were seen once. This clonotype is large in the sample. Its target is unknown. This receptor was obtained from an adult woman who had mild COVID-19 (a few samples of this study predate the infection). Cell type and time point are not known. Sequencing was done on a sample of PBMCs or a T cell subset sorted from them (not recorded which).

DNA for the CDR3: TGTGCCAGTACCTCTTACCGGGACAGAATACACTATGGCTACACCTTC. The encoded protein is CASTSYRDRIHYGYTF. This chain links TRBV19 with TRBJ1-2, with 7 bases matching TRBD1. CDR1 LNHDA and CDR2 SQIVND come from the germline V gene (reference sequence). With 7 bases clipped from V and 3 bases from J, the junction kept 14 bases outside the gene matches. The CDR3 runs to 16 residues.